The sequence of this TCR beta chain was determined in a study of response to subunit inactivated influenza vaccine. General study findings and limits: Each seasonal influenza vaccination recruits few new T cells, the authors suggested.

The CDR3 loop spans 14 amino acids. V lost 5 bases, J lost 7 bases, and 5 bases stayed unmatched. One entry per CDR3 protein results from TCRdb running MiXCR on the RT-PCR reads. This sample carries 400,000 to 650,000 distinct CDR3 sequences, approximately 7.8% of them seen once, and the ten largest clones take under 15%. This clonotype was found a few times. Its antigen is still unknown. The sequence was collected from a man between 50 and 69 years old who received an inactivated influenza vaccine. The V call is TRBV12-3 or TRBV12-4, the J call TRBJ2-2; 9 bases align to TRBD2. The material was PBMCs from blood, obtained 23 to 25 months after vaccination. CDR3 region: CASSQGTSFGELFF. The CDR3 coding sequence is TGTGCCAGCAGTCAAGGGACTAGCTTCGGGGAGCTGTTTTTT.